This T cell receptor (beta chain) was observed in a study of cytomegalovirus exposure and HLA in healthy donors. About the study: Early release data held around 80 million unique TCRs from HLA-typed donors. Study findings and constraints: 16,951 TCR beta sequences were associated with HLA alleles at 0.05 false discovery rate in a later analysis.

With 60 Vbeta and 13 Jbeta primers, the PCR was carried out. Original processing methods: Later, 80 million or so unique TCR beta chains were counted in an analysis, and about 12 million of them were shared. This table comes from immunoSEQ multiplex PCR, and its TCRdb copy is limited to in-frame clones, with some not included. V and J calls and clone size are those listed in that table; D and trimming were worked out from the DNA. Of 150,000 or so clones listed, 65% to 80% were seen once; the top ten hold 3% to 3.5%. A remark on this clone: As yet, its antigen is unknown.

After removal of 3 bases from V and 5 bases from J, the junction contained 1 base not matched to a gene. The length of the CDR3 is 14 residues. Germline CDR1 SGHNT, CDR2 YYREEE (reference sequence). The clonotype was recovered from a male donor in good health and CMV-seronegative. Sequenced: PBMCs. The chain employs TRBV5-4 and TRBJ2-3; 12 bases are shared with TRBD2. In nucleotides, the CDR3 is TGTGCCAGCAGCTCACTAGCGGGAGGAGATACGCAGTATTTT. Residues: CASSSLAGGDTQYF.